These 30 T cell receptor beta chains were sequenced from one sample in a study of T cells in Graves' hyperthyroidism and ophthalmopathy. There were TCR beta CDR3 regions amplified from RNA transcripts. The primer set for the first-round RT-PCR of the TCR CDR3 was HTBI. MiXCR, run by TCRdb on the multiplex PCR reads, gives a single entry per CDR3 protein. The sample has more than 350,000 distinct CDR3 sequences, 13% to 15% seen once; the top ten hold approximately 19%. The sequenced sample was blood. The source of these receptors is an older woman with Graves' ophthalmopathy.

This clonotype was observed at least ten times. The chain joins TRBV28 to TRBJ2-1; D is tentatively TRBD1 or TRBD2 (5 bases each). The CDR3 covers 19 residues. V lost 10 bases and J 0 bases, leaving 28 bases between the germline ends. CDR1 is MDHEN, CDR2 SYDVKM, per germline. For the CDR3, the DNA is TGTGCCACCCTGAATAACGGAAACGAGGGGATGAGCTCCTACAATGAGCAGTTCTTC. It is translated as CATLNNGNEGMSSYNEQFF.

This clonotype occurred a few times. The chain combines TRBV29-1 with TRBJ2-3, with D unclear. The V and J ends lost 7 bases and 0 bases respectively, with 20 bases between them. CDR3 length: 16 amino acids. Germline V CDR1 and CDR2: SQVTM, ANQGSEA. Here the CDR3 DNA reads TGCAGCGCTGGAGTTAGGCTTCCTGCTAGCACAGATACGCAGTATTTT. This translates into CSAGVRLPASTDTQYF.

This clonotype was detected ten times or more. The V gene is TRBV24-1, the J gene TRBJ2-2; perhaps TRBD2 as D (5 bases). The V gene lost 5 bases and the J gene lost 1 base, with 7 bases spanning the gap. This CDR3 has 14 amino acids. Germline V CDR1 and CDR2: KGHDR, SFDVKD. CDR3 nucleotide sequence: TGTGCCACCAGTGGGGCGGGGAACACCGGGGAGCTGTTTTTT. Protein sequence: CATSGAGNTGELFF.

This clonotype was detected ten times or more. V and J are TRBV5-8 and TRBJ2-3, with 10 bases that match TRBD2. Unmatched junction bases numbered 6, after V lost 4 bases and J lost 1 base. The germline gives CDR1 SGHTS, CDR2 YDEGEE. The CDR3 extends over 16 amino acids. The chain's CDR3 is CASSPGLAIGTDTQYF. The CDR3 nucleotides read TGTGCCAGCAGCCCGGGACTAGCGATAGGCACAGATACGCAGTATTTT.

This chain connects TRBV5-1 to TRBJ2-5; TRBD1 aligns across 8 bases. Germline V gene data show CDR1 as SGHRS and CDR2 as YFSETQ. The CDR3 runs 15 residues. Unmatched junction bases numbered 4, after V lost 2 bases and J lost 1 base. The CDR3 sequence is CASSFNRGAQETQYF. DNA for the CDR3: TGCGCCAGCAGCTTTAACAGGGGGGCCCAAGAGACCCAGTACTTC.

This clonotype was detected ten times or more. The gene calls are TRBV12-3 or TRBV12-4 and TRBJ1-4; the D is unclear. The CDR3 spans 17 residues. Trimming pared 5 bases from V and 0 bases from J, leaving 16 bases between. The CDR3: CASSPPFRQSTNEKLFF. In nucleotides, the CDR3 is TGTGCCAGCAGTCCCCCGTTTCGGCAGTCAACTAATGAAAAACTGTTTTTT.

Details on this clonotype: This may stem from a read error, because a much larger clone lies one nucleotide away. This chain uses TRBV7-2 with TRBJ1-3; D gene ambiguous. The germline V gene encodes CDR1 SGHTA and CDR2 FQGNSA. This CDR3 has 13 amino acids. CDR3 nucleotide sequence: TGTGCCAGCAGCTCTAGATCTGGAAGCACCATATATTTT. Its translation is CASSSRSGSTIYF.

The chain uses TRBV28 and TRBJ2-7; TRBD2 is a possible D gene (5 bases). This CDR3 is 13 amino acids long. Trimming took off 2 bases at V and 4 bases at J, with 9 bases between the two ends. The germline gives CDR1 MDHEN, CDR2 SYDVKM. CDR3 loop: CASSLLAVYEQYF. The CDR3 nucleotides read TGTGCCAGCAGTTTACTAGCCGTGTACGAGCAGTACTTC.

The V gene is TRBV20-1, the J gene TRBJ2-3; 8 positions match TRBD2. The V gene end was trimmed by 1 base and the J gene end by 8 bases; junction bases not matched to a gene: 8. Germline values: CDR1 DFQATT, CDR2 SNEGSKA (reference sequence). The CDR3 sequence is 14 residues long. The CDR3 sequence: CSARGREGLSTQYF. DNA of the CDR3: TGCAGTGCTAGAGGACGGGAGGGCCTGAGTACGCAGTATTTT.

In DNA, the CDR3 is TGTGCCAGCAGCCCAGAGCTAACGTTTAGCACAGATACGCAGTATTTT. Protein sequence: CASSPELTFSTDTQYF. The chain joins TRBV5-4 to TRBJ2-3; D gene ambiguous. CDR1 is SGHNT and CDR2 is YYREEE in the germline V gene (reference sequence). The CDR3 has 16 amino acids. V dropped 4 bases and J dropped 0 bases, with 15 bases sitting between them.

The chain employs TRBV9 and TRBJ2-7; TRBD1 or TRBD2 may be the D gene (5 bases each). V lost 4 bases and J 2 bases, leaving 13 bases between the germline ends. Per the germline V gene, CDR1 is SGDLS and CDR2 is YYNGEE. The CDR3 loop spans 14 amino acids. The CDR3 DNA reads TGTGCCAGCAGCATTGGGACGTTCCCCTACGAGCAGTACTTC. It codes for CASSIGTFPYEQYF.

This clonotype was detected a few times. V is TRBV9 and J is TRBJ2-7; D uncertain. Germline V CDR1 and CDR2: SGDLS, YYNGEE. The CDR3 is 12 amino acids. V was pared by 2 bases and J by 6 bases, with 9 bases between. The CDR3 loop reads CASSVTGAEQYF. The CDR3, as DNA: TGTGCCAGCAGCGTGACTGGTGCCGAGCAGTACTTC.

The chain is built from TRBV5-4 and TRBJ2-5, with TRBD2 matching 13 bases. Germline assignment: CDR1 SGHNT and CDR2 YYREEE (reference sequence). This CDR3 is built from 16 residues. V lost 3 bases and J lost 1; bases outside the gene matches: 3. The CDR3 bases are TGTGCCAGCAGCTCCTGGACTAGCGGGAGCCAAGAGACCCAGTACTTC. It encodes CASSSWTSGSQETQYF.

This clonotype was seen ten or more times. Here the CDR3 reads CAISDLTATGQETQYF. The DNA for the CDR3 is TGTGCCATCAGTGACCTGACGGCTACAGGGCAAGAGACCCAGTACTTC. The chain couples TRBV10-3 to TRBJ2-5, with D tentatively TRBD1 (6 bases). The CDR3 is 16 residues long. Trimming cost V 3 bases and J 2 bases, with 16 bases left between them. Germline assignment: CDR1 ENHRY and CDR2 SYGVKD.

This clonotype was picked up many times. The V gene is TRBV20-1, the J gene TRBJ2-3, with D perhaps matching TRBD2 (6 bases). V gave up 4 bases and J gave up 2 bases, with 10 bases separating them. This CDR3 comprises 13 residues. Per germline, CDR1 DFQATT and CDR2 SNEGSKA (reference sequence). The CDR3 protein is CSAKASDTDTQYF. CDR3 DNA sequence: TGCAGTGCTAAGGCTAGCGACACAGATACGCAGTATTTT.

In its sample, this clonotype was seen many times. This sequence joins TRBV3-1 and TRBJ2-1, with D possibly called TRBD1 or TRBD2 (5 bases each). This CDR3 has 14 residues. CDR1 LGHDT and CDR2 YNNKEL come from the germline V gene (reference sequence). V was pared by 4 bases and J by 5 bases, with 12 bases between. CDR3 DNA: TGTGCCAGCAGCCCCAGCACGGGGCACAATGAGCAGTTCTTC. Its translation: CASSPSTGHNEQFF.

In DNA form, the CDR3 reads TGTGCCAGCAGGGGGTCTAGCGGTTCCTACAATGAGCAGTTCTTC. Its protein product is CASRGSSGSYNEQFF. The chain couples TRBV12-3 or TRBV12-4 to TRBJ2-1; 7 bases are shared with TRBD2. The CDR3 has 15 residues. V lost 6 bases, J lost 1 base, and 6 bases stayed unmatched.

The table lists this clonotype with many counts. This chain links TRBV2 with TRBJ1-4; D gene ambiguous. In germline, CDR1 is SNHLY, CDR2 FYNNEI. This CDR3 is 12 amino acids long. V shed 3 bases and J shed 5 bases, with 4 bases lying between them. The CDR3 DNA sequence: TGTGCCAGCAGTGAGGGGAATGAAAAACTGTTTTTT. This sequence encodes CASSEGNEKLFF.

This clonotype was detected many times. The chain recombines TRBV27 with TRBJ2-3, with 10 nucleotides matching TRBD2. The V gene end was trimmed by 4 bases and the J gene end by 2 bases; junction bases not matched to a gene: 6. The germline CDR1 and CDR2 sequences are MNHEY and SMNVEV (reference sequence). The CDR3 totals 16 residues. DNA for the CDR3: TGTGCCAGCAGTTCGGGGACTAGCGCGACCACAGATACGCAGTATTTT. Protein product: CASSSGTSATTDTQYF.

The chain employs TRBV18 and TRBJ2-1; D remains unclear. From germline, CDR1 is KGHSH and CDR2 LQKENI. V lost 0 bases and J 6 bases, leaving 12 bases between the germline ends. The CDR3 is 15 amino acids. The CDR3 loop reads CASSPPRLEVNEQFF. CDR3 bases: TGTGCCAGCTCACCACCGAGGTTAGAGGTCAATGAGCAGTTCTTC.

The CDR3 bases are TGTGCCACCAGAGACCCCGGAGGAGTGGAGCCCCAGCATTTT. This gives the protein CATRDPGGVEPQHF. The chain is built from TRBV15 and TRBJ1-5; no definite D call. The length of the CDR3 is 14 residues. Germline values: CDR1 LNHNV, CDR2 YYDKDF (reference sequence). V was pared by 6 bases and J by 8 bases, with 17 bases between.

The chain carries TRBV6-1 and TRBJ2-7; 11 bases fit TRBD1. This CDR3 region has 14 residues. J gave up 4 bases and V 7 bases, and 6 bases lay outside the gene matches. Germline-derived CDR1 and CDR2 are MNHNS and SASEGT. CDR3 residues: CASKRDRGVYEQYF. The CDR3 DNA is TGTGCCAGCAAGCGGGACAGGGGGGTTTACGAGCAGTACTTC.

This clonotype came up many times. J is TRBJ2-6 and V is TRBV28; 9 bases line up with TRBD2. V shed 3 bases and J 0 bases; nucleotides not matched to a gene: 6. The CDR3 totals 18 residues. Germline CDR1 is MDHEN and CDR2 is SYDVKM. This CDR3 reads CASSLLLAGYSGANVLTF. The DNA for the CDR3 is TGTGCCAGCAGTTTGCTACTAGCGGGTTACTCTGGGGCCAACGTCCTGACTTTC.

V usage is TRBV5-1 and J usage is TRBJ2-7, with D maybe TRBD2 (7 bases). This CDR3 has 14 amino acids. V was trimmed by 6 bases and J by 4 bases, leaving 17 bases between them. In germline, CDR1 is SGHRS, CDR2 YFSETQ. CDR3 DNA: TGCGCCAGCAACTTTTTGGGAGGGGGGTACGAGCAGTACTTC. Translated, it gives CASNFLGGGYEQYF. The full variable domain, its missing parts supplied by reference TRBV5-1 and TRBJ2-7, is KAGVTQTPRYLIKTRGQQVTLSCSPISGHRSVSWYQQTPGQGLQFLFEYFSETQRNKGNFPGRFSGRQFSNSRSEMNVSTLELGDSALYLCASNFLGGGYEQYFGPGTRLTVT.

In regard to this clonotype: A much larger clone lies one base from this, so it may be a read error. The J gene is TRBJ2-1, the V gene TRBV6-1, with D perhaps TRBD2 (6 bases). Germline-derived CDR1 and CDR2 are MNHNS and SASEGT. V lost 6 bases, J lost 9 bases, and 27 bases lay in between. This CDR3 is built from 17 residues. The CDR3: CASSDFPGDSVLVEQFF. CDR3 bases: TGTGCCAGCAGCGACTTCCCCGGGGACTCCGTTTTGGTTGAGCAGTTCTTC.

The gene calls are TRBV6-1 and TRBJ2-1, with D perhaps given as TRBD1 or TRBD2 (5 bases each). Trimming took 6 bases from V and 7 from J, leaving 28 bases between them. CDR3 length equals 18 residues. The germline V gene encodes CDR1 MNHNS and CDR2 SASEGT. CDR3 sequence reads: CASRPAGGAYPHFNEQFF. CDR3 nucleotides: TGTGCCAGCAGGCCGGCTGGGGGAGCGTATCCCCACTTTAATGAGCAGTTCTTC.

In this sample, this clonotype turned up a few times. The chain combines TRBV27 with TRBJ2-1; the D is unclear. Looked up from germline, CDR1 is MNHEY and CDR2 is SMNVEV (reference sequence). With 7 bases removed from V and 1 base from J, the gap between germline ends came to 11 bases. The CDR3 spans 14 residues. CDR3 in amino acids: CASMRPASYNEQFF. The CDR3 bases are TGTGCCAGCATGAGGCCAGCGTCCTACAATGAGCAGTTCTTC.

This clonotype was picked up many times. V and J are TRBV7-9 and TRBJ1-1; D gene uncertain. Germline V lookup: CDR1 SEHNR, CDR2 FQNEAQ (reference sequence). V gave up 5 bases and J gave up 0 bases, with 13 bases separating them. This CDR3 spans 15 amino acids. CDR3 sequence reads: CASSPITPMNTEAFF. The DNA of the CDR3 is TGTGCCAGCAGCCCTATTACCCCCATGAACACTGAAGCTTTCTTT. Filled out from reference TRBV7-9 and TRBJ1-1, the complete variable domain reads DTGVSQNPRHKITKRGQNVTFRCDPISEHNRLYWYRQTLGQGPEFLTYFQNEAQLEKSRLLSDRFSAERPKGSFSTLEIQRTEQGDSAMYLCASSPITPMNTEAFFGQGTRLTVV.

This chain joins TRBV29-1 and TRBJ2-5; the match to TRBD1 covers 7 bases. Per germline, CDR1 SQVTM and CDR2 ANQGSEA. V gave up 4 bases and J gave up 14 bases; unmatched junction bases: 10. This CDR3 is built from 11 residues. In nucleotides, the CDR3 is TGCAGCGTTGTTACCCAAGAGGGGGCCTACTTC. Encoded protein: CSVVTQEGAYF.

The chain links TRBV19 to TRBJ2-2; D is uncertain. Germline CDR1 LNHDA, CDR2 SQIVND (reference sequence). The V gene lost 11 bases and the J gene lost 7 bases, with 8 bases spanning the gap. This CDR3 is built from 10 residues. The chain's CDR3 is CADLGGELFF. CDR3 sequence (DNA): TGTGCCGACCTAGGCGGGGAGCTGTTTTTT. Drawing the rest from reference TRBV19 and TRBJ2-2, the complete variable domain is DGGITQSPKYLFRKEGQNVTLSCEQNLNHDAMYWYRQDPGQGLRLIYYSQIVNDFQKGDIAEGYSVSREKKESFPLTVTSAQKNPTAFYLCADLGGELFFGEGSRLTVL.